Below, 9 T cell receptor beta chains from the same sample are listed, as sequenced in a study of patients and donors after allogeneic stem cell transplantation. TCRdb re-derived calls from the RT-PCR reads in MiXCR, one entry per CDR3 protein. The profile shows about a million distinct CDR3 sequences, about a sixth of them singletons. Sequenced material: blood, either unsorted or a sorted T cell fraction (not recorded which). The receptors were gathered from a human donor who was either an allogeneic HSCT recipient or a stem cell or donor lymphocyte infusion donor (not recorded which). It is not recorded whose cells these are; they may come from a transplant donor.

The rearrangement joins TRBV5-1 to TRBJ2-1; TRBD2 matches 7 bases. This CDR3 has 13 residues. V shed 7 bases and J 5 bases; nucleotides not matched to a gene: 6. Germline V gene sequence: CDR1 SGHRS, CDR2 YFSETQ. As DNA, the CDR3 is TGCGCCAGCGATCCCGGGACTAACAATGAGCAGTTCTTC. It yields the protein CASDPGTNNEQFF. Drawing the rest from reference TRBV5-1 and TRBJ2-1, the complete variable domain is KAGVTQTPRYLIKTRGQQVTLSCSPISGHRSVSWYQQTPGQGLQFLFEYFSETQRNKGNFPGRFSGRQFSNSRSEMNVSTLELGDSALYLCASDPGTNNEQFFGPGTRLTVL.

CDR3 in amino acids: CASSVGPASSYNSPLHF. CDR3 nucleotide sequence: TGTGCCAGCAGCGTGGGTCCGGCCAGCTCCTATAATTCACCCCTCCACTTT. This chain joins TRBV9 and TRBJ1-6; D is undetermined. Germline V gives CDR1 SGDLS, CDR2 YYNGEE. Trimming left V 2 bases short and J 0 bases short, with 12 bases between. CDR3 length: 17 amino acids.

The CDR3: CASSLDPTGGETQYF. CDR3 DNA: TGCGCCAGCAGCTTGGATCCGACAGGGGGAGAGACCCAGTACTTC. The chain employs TRBV5-1 and TRBJ2-5; TRBD1 aligns across 9 bases. CDR3 length: 15 amino acids. Germline trimming cut 0 bases from V and 4 bases from J; bases unmatched to any gene: 4. CDR1 and CDR2 from the germline V gene are SGHRS and YFSETQ.

This clonotype has at least ten counts. The genes are TRBV29-1 and TRBJ2-5, with D tentatively TRBD2 (5 bases). The V end lost 1 base, the J end lost 5 bases, and 11 bases lay between the germline ends. CDR3 size: 13 residues. The germline V gene has CDR1 SQVTM and CDR2 ANQGSEA. Here the CDR3 DNA reads TGCAGCGTTGAAGTGGGAGTCGGTGAGACCCAGTACTTC. As protein: CSVEVGVGETQYF.

J is TRBJ2-4 and V is TRBV10-3, with 9 bases lining up with TRBD1. J lost 3 bases, V lost 6 bases, and 6 bases had no gene match. The CDR3 extends over 15 amino acids. CDR1 and CDR2 from the germline V gene are ENHRY and SYGVKD. This chain's CDR3 is CAIRGDREGKNIQYF. The CDR3 nucleotides read TGTGCCATCAGGGGGGACAGGGAGGGCAAAAACATTCAGTACTTC.

A remark on this clonotype: One end of the junction varies from germline; a read error may be responsible. The V and J genes are TRBV4-2 and TRBJ2-3, with 8 bases lining up with TRBD2. There are 19 residues in the CDR3. The germline gives CDR1 LGHNA, CDR2 YNFKEQ. CDR3 residues: CASSLPSGLEPSGTDTQNF. The CDR3 region has the DNA TGTGCCAGCAGCCTGCCGTCGGGACTAGAGCCTTCGGGCACAGATACGCAGAATTTT.

In DNA, the CDR3 is TGCGCCAGCAGCTGGGACTCAACCGGGGAGCTGTTTTTT. Translating it yields CASSWDSTGELFF. The rearrangement joins TRBV5-1 to TRBJ2-2; D may be TRBD2 (6 bases). The CDR3 is 13 residues long. Trimming pared 3 bases from V and 5 bases from J, leaving 8 bases between. In germline, CDR1 is SGHRS, CDR2 YFSETQ.

This rearrangement joins TRBV11-3 to TRBJ1-1, with a weak D call TRBD1 (5 bases). Per germline, CDR1 SGHNT and CDR2 YENEEA. V lost 2 bases, J lost 1 base, and 11 bases lay in between. The CDR3 totals 15 residues. CDR3 protein: CASSLRWGGNTEAFF. Here the CDR3 DNA reads TGTGCCAGCAGCTTACGGTGGGGGGGGAACACTGAAGCTTTCTTT.

The CDR3 protein is CASIPWGDLAGKAGELFF. In DNA form, the CDR3 reads TGTGCCAGCATCCCTTGGGGGGACTTAGCGGGAAAGGCCGGGGAGCTGTTTTTT. V is TRBV12-3 or TRBV12-4 and J is TRBJ2-2, with 8 bases matching TRBD2. The CDR3 has 18 amino acids. Losses at the gene ends were 7 bases for V and 6 bases for J; bases not matched to a gene: 19.